Below, 23 T cell receptor beta chains from the same sample are listed, as sequenced in a study of cytomegalovirus exposure and HLA in healthy donors. PCR was performed using 60 Vbeta and 13 Jbeta primers. Sequencing was performed with immunoSEQ multiplex PCR; in TCRdb, only in-frame clones are kept and a portion is missing. The table has about 60,000 clones, about four fifths seen once. The specimen was PBMCs. The receptor source for this set is a woman between 25 and 40 years old in good health and CMV-seronegative.

The chain is built from TRBV6-1 and TRBJ1-6; D not certain. The ends were cut back, 6 bases at V and 9 bases at J, with 18 bases in the middle. The CDR3 is 15 amino acids. Germline V gives CDR1 MNHNS, CDR2 SASEGT. The CDR3 loop reads CASRGNTLGGSPLHF. CDR3 nucleotide sequence: TGTGCCAGCAGAGGCAATACACTCGGCGGTTCACCCCTCCACTTT.

This clone was detected only once. Other DNA sequences in this sample translate to the same CDR3. J is TRBJ1-1 and V is TRBV13; tentatively, D is TRBD1 (6 bases). The ends were cut back, 3 bases at V and 5 bases at J, with 10 bases in the middle. Per germline, CDR1 PRHDT and CDR2 FYEKMQ (reference sequence). This CDR3 is built from 13 residues. CDR3 DNA: TGTGCCAGCAGCTTTAGGGGGAAGACTGAAGCTTTCTTT. Its protein is CASSFRGKTEAFF.

The chain carries TRBV7-2 and TRBJ1-2; 9 bases align to TRBD1. V trimming: 2 bases; J trimming: 6 bases; junction bases outside the gene matches: 10. CDR1 SGHTA and CDR2 FQGNSA come from the germline V gene. This CDR3 spans 16 amino acids. This CDR3 is CASSLRRTGVIDGYTF. CDR3 nucleotide sequence: TGTGCCAGCAGCTTACGCCGGACAGGGGTCATAGATGGCTACACCTTC. Together with reference TRBV7-2 and TRBJ1-2, the CDR3 gives the full variable domain: GAGVSQSPSNKVTEKGKDVELRCDPISGHTALYWYRQSLGQGLEFLIYFQGNSAPDKSGLPSDRFSAERTGGSVSTLTIQRTQQEDSAVYLCASSLRRTGVIDGYTFGSGTRLTVV.

The chain links TRBV6-5 to TRBJ2-3, with 7 bases identical to TRBD1. The CDR3 extends over 15 amino acids. From germline, CDR1 is MNHEY and CDR2 SVGAGI. The trim removed 10 bases at V and 0 bases at J, leaving 10 bases unmatched. CDR3 nucleotide sequence: TGTGCCACCAAGCGTACAGGGGCTAGCACAGATACGCAGTATTTT. Translating gives CATKRTGASTDTQYF.

This chain connects TRBV7-9 to TRBJ1-1; 8 positions agree with TRBD1. V shed 2 bases and J 1 base; nucleotides not matched to a gene: 0. CDR1 is SEHNR, CDR2 FQNEAQ, per germline (reference sequence). CDR3 length equals 14 residues. The CDR3 region has the DNA TGTGCCAGCAGCTTAACAGGGGGGAACACTGAAGCTTTCTTT. It is translated as CASSLTGGNTEAFF.

This chain uses TRBV10-3 with TRBJ2-7; D is perhaps TRBD2 (5 bases). V lost 2 bases and J lost 2, with 16 bases in between. CDR3 length: 16 residues. Germline V gene lookup returns CDR1 ENHRY and CDR2 SYGVKD. CDR3 loop: CAISEPSGPGPYEQYF. The CDR3 coding sequence is TGTGCCATCAGTGAGCCGAGCGGACCAGGTCCCTACGAGCAGTACTTC.

The chain is built from TRBV18 and TRBJ1-4; D gene ambiguous. Germline-derived CDR1 and CDR2 are KGHSH and LQKENI. The V end was cut by 0 bases, the J end by 7 bases, with 12 bases between. CDR3 length equals 15 residues. The CDR3 loop is CASSPPGAAGEKLFF. The CDR3 coding sequence is TGTGCCAGCTCACCACCGGGAGCAGCAGGTGAAAAACTGTTTTTT. The full variable domain, rest sourced from reference TRBV18 and TRBJ1-4, is NAGVMQNPRHLVRRRGQEARLRCSPMKGHSHVYWYRQLPEEGLKFMVYLQKENIIDESGMPKERFSAEFPKEGPSILRIQQVVRGDSAAYFCASSPPGAAGEKLFFGSGTQLSVL.

This clone is categorized as medium-sized (0.01 to 0.1%). The chain is built from TRBV6-5 and TRBJ1-5; TRBD1 matches at 8 bases. The CDR3 runs 14 residues. Trimming cost V 6 bases and J 3 bases; bases outside gene matches: 4. CDR1 and CDR2 from the germline V gene are MNHEY and SVGAGI. CDR3 in amino acids: CASSPGQANQPQHF. The DNA for the CDR3 is TGTGCCAGCAGCCCGGGACAGGCCAATCAGCCCCAGCATTTT.

The chain couples TRBV7-3 to TRBJ1-2; D gene unclear. CDR3 length equals 13 residues. CDR1 and CDR2 from the germline V gene are SGHTA and FQGTGA. V gave up 5 bases and J gave up 8 bases, with 15 bases separating them. The CDR3 here is CASSRDGLGGYTF. The CDR3 nucleotides read TGTGCCAGCAGCCGGGATGGCCTCGGAGGCTACACCTTC.

The rearrangement joins TRBV6-6 to TRBJ2-1, with no clear D. The CDR3 spans 14 residues. Germline values: CDR1 MNHNY, CDR2 SVGAGI (reference sequence). The germline V and J ends were trimmed by 5 bases and 2 bases, with 10 bases remaining between them. CDR3 sequence: CASSVPSTYNEQFF. As DNA, the CDR3 is TGTGCCAGCAGTGTCCCTAGTACCTACAATGAGCAGTTCTTC.

The chain has TRBV6-5 and TRBJ2-1, with 9 bases that match TRBD2. Trimming removed 2 bases from V and 9 bases from J; junction bases left unmatched: 8. Germline V gives CDR1 MNHEY, CDR2 SVGAGI. This CDR3 has 15 residues. As DNA, the CDR3 is TGTGCCAGCAGTTACAGTGCGGGAGGGCCACGTGAGCAGTTCTTC. Protein product: CASSYSAGGPREQFF.

This chain links TRBV7-9 with TRBJ2-5; 7 bases fit TRBD1. This CDR3 has 15 residues. Trimming cost V 3 bases and J 2 bases; bases outside gene matches: 6. Germline CDR1 is SEHNR and CDR2 is FQNEAQ (reference sequence). CDR3 sequence reads: CASSFGTGVQETQYF. For the CDR3, the DNA is TGTGCCAGCAGCTTCGGCACAGGGGTGCAAGAGACCCAGTACTTC.

This clone was picked up one time. The rearrangement uses TRBV5-4 and TRBJ1-4; 9 bases line up with TRBD1. The CDR3 is 18 residues long. CDR1 and CDR2 (germline): SGHNT, YYREEE (reference sequence). J was trimmed by 0 bases and V by 4 bases; bases with no gene match: 10. In DNA, the CDR3 is TGTGCCAGCAGCGAAACAGGGGGCCGCCTTCCAACTAATGAAAAACTGTTTTTT. This gives the protein CASSETGGRLPTNEKLFF.

The chain recombines TRBV4-1 with TRBJ1-5; 11 bases match TRBD1. CDR3 size: 19 residues. CDR1 is MGHRA and CDR2 is YSYEKL in the germline V gene. V lost 1 base and J lost 1; bases outside the gene matches: 9. CDR3 sequence reads: CASSQAPGQGAGSNQPQHF. The CDR3 DNA is TGCGCCAGCAGCCAAGCCCCCGGACAGGGGGCTGGGAGCAATCAGCCCCAGCATTTT.

V is TRBV10-1 and J is TRBJ1-1, with TRBD1 as a possible D gene (5 bases). Deletions cut 5 bases from V and 1 base from J, with 17 bases between. CDR3 size: 16 residues. Looked up from germline, CDR1 is WNHNN and CDR2 is SYGVQD (reference sequence). CDR3 nucleotides: TGCGCCAGCAGTAAATTCAGGGAGGCGAGGAACACTGAAGCTTTCTTT. Amino acid sequence: CASSKFREARNTEAFF.

V and J are TRBV4-3 and TRBJ1-1; D gene ambiguous. The CDR3 extends over 15 amino acids. The V end was cut by 0 bases, the J end by 4 bases, with 12 bases between. CDR1 LGHNA and CDR2 YSLEER come from the germline V gene. CDR3 loop: CASSQERWERTEAFF. CDR3 DNA: TGCGCCAGCAGCCAAGAAAGGTGGGAGCGCACTGAAGCTTTCTTT.

V gene TRBV30 combines with J gene TRBJ1-1, with D possibly TRBD1 on 5 matching bases. Trimming pared 3 bases from V and 0 bases from J, leaving 8 bases between. The CDR3 extends over 13 amino acids. From germline, CDR1 is GTSNPN and CDR2 SVGIG (reference sequence). The CDR3 is CAWSNRLNTEAFF. CDR3 nucleotides: TGTGCCTGGAGCAACAGGTTGAACACTGAAGCTTTCTTT. The entire variable domain, with the rest obtained from reference TRBV30 and TRBJ1-1, is as follows: SQTIHQWPATLVQPVGSPLSLECTVEGTSNPNLYWYRQAAGRGLQLLFYSVGIGQISSEVPQNLSASRPQDRQFILSSKKLLLSDSGFYLCAWSNRLNTEAFFGQGTRLTVV.

CDR3: CASSNGQGAFGYTF. In DNA, the CDR3 is TGTGCCAGCTCGAACGGACAGGGGGCGTTTGGCTACACCTTC. V usage is TRBV18 and J usage is TRBJ1-2; 11 positions agree with TRBD1. This CDR3 region has 14 residues. Per germline, CDR1 KGHSH and CDR2 LQKENI. Unmatched junction bases numbered 7, after V lost 6 bases and J lost 7 bases.

V gene TRBV2 combines with J gene TRBJ1-1; 8 nucleotides match TRBD1. This CDR3 region has 16 residues. Looked up from germline, CDR1 is SNHLY and CDR2 is FYNNEI. The ends lost 8 bases at V and 6 bases at J; junction bases unmatched: 17. As DNA, the CDR3 is TGTGCCAGCCCCGGCGCTAAGGACAGGGTATACGCTGAAGCTTTCTTT. Translation gives CASPGAKDRVYAEAFF.

This clone has only one observation. This chain joins TRBV14 and TRBJ1-3; no reliable D call. Trimming shortened V by 4 bases and J by 0 bases, and 7 bases separated the two germline ends. The germline V gene has CDR1 SGHDN and CDR2 FVKESK. The CDR3 sequence is 14 residues long. Written as DNA, the CDR3 is TGTGCCAGCAGCCGATTTAGCTCTGGAAACACCATATATTTT. Amino acids: CASSRFSSGNTIYF.

This clone was counted only a few times. The rearrangement uses TRBV7-3 and TRBJ1-1, with D hard to call. The CDR3 is made up of 14 amino acids. The ends were cut back, 0 bases at V and 1 base at J, with 6 bases in the middle. Germline assignment: CDR1 SGHTA and CDR2 FQGTGA. CDR3 region: CASSLTVENTEAFF. The CDR3 DNA reads as TGTGCCAGCAGCTTAACTGTAGAGAACACTGAAGCTTTCTTT.

The rearrangement links TRBV7-9 to TRBJ1-2; possibly TRBD1 for D (6 bases). The germline V gene encodes CDR1 SEHNR and CDR2 FQNEAQ (reference sequence). V was cut by 4 bases and J by 0 bases, with 9 bases left in between. The CDR3 has 14 residues. In DNA form, the CDR3 reads TGTGCCAGCAGCTCCTCAGGGGCTAACTATGGCTACACCTTC. This codes for CASSSSGANYGYTF.

The chain recombines TRBV5-1 with TRBJ2-5, with D uncertain. V shed 0 bases and J shed 3 bases, with 9 bases lying between them. Germline V gene sequence: CDR1 SGHRS, CDR2 YFSETQ. The CDR3 has 14 amino acids. CDR3 nucleotides: TGCGCCAGCAGCTTGGCCCTCGGAGAAGAGACCCAGTACTTC. This codes for CASSLALGEETQYF.